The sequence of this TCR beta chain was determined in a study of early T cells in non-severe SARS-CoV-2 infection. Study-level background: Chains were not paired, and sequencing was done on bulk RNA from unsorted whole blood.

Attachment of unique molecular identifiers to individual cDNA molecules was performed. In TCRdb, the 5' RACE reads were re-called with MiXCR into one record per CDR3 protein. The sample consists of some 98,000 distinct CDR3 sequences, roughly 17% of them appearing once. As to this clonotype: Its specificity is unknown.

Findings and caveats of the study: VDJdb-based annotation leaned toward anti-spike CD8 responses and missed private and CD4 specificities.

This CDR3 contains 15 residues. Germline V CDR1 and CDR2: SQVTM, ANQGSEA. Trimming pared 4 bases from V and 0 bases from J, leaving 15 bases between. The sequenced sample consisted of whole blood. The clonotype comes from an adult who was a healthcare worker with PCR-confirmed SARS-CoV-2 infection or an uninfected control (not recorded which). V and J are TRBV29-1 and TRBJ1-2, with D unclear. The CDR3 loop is CSVVAGLHSNYGYTF. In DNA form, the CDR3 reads TGCAGCGTTGTCGCAGGACTCCACTCTAACTATGGCTACACCTTC.